This T cell receptor (beta chain) was identified in a study of cytotoxic CD8 clonotypes in ibrutinib-treated CLL. CDR3 size: 15 residues. V lost 6 bases and J lost 8; bases outside the gene matches: 10. Germline V gene data show CDR1 as MGHRA and CDR2 as YSYEKL. The table came from immunoSEQ multiplex PCR; TCRdb's copy has only in-frame clones and leaves some out. The sample contains 200,000 to 250,000 clones, around 75% of which appear only once. This clone occurred a few times. The rearrangement uses TRBV4-1 and TRBJ2-1; TRBD2 aligns across 10 bases. The receptor was derived from a human donor with chronic lymphocytic leukemia. The sequencing here drew on PBMCs, taken after 12 months of ibrutinib treatment. CDR3 sequence (DNA): TGCGCCAGCAGACGTCTAGCGGGAGAGGCCGATGAGCAGTTCTTC. Encoded protein: CASRRLAGEADEQFF.